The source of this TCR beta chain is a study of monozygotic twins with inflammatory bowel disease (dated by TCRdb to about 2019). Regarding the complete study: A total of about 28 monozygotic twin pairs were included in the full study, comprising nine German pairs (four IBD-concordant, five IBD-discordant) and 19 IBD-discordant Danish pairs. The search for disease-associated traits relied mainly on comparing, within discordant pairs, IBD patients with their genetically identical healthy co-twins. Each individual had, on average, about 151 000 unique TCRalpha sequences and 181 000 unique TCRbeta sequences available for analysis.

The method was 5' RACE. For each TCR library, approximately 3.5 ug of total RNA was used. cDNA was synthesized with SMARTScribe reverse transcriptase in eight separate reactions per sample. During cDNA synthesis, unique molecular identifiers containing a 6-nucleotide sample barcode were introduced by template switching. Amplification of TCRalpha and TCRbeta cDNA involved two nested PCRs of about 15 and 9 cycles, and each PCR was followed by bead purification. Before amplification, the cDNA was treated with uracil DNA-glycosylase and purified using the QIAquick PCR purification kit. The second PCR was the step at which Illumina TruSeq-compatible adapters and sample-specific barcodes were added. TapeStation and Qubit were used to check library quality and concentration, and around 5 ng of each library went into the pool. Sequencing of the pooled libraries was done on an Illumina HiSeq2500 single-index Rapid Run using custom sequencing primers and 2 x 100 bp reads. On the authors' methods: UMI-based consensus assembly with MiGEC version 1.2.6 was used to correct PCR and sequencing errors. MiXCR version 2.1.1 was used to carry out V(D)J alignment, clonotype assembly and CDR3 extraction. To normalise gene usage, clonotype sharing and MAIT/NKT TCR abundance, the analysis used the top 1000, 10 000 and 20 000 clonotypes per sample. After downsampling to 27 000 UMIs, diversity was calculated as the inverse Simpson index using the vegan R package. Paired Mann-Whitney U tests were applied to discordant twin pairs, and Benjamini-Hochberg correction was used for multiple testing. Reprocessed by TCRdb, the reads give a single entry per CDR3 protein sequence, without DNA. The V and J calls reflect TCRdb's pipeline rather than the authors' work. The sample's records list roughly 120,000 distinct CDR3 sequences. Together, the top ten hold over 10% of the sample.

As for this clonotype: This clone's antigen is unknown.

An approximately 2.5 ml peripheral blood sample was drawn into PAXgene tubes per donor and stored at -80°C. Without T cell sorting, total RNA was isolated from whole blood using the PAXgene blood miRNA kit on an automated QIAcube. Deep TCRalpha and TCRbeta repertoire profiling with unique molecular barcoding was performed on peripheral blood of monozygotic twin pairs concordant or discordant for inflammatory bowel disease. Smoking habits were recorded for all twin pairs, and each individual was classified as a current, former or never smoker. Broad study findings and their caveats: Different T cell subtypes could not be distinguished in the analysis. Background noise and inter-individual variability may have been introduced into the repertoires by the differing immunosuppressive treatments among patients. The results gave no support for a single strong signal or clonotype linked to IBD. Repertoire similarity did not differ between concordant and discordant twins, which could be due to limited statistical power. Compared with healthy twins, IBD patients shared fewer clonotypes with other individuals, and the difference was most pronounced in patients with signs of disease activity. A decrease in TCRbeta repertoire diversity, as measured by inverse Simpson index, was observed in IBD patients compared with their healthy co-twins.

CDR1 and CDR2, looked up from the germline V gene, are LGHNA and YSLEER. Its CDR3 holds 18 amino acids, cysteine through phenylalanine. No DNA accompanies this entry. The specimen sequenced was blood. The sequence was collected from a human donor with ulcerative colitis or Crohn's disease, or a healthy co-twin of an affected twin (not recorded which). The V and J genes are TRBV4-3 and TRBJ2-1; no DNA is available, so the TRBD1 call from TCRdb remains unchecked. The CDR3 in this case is CASSQDTFLGQYYNEQFF.